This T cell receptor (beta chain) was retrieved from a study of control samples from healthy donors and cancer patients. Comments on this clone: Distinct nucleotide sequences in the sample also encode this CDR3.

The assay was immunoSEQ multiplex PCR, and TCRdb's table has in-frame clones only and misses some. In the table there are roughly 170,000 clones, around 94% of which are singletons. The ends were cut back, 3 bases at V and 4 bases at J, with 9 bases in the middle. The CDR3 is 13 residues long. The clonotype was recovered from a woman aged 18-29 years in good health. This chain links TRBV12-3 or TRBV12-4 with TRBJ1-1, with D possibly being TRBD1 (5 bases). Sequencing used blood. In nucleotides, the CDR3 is TGTGCCAGCAGTTTTTCGGGGGGCACTGAAGCTTTCTTT. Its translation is CASSFSGGTEAFF.